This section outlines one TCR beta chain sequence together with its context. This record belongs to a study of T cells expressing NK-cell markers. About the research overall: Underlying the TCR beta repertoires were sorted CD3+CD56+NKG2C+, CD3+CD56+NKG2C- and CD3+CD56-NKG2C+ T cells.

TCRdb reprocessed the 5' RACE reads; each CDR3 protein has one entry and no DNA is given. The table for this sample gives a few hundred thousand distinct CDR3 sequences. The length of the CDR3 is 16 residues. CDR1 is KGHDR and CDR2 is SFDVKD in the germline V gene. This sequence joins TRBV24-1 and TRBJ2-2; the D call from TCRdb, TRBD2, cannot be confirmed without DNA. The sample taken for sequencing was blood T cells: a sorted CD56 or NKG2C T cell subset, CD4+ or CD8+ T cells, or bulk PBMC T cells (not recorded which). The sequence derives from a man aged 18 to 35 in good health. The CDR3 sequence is CAIGVSGSPNTGELFF.